The 22 T cell receptor beta chains below all came from one sample that was sequenced in a study of TIL therapy for anti-PD-1-resistant metastatic lung cancer. The libraries were made with immunoSEQ v3. Method: immunoSEQ multiplex PCR; TCRdb's copy keeps in-frame clones and lacks some. The sample contains more than 50,000 clones, roughly 84% of which appear only once. Time point meaning: pre-treatment sample, taken before nivolumab and TIL therapy. The sample was blood, taken at baseline. The receptor set was obtained from a person between 25 and 79 years old with non-small cell lung cancer.

This chain links TRBV2 with TRBJ1-6, with TRBD1 matching 9 bases. The CDR3 extends over 16 amino acids. The germline V gene has CDR1 SNHLY and CDR2 FYNNEI. V lost 8 bases to trimming and J lost 10 bases; unmatched junction nucleotides: 15. The CDR3 loop reads CASGTGLGGVDSPLHF. DNA of the CDR3: TGTGCCAGCGGGACAGGGCTTGGGGGCGTGGACTCACCCCTCCACTTT.

J is TRBJ2-1 and V is TRBV4-1; TRBD2 agrees at 13 bases. The CDR3 is 16 residues long. The ends lost 1 base at V and 9 bases at J; junction bases unmatched: 6. Germline V CDR1 and CDR2: MGHRA, YSYEKL. In DNA form, the CDR3 reads TGCGCCAGCAGCCAAGCGACTAGCGGGGGGCCCGGTGAGCAGTTCTTC. Protein: CASSQATSGGPGEQFF.

This clone was found once. The chain links TRBV30 to TRBJ1-1; D may be TRBD1 (6 bases). This CDR3 spans 16 amino acids. The V end was cut by 0 bases, the J end by 2 bases, with 16 bases between. The V gene's germline CDR1 is GTSNPN and CDR2 SVGIG (reference sequence). The CDR3 nucleotides are TGTGCCTGGAGTGTATCCAGGACAGATTATAACACTGAAGCTTTCTTT. Amino acids: CAWSVSRTDYNTEAFF.

V and J are TRBV5-1 and TRBJ2-3; a possible D gene is TRBD1 (6 bases). CDR3 length equals 16 residues. Germline-derived CDR1 and CDR2 are SGHRS and YFSETQ. Deletions cut 0 bases from V and 4 bases from J, with 15 bases between. CDR3 in DNA: TGCGCCAGCAGCTTGGGTGGGGGCAGGCTCGCAGATACGCAGTATTTT. This gives the protein CASSLGGGRLADTQYF.

J is TRBJ1-5 and V is TRBV7-2, with D possibly matching TRBD1 (5 bases). The germline CDR1 and CDR2 sequences are SGHTA and FQGNSA. Between the trimmed V and J ends, which lost 5 bases and 7 bases, there was a span of 18 bases. The CDR3 is made up of 15 amino acids. CDR3 nucleotide sequence: TGTGCCAGCAGCCCAGATCGGGGGACTAAACAGCCCCAGCATTTT. Its protein product is CASSPDRGTKQPQHF.

This chain uses TRBV19 with TRBJ1-1; D ambiguous. Germline assignment: CDR1 LNHDA and CDR2 SQIVND (reference sequence). Between the trimmed V and J ends, which lost 0 bases and 0 bases, there was a span of 14 bases. The CDR3 runs 17 residues. CDR3 nucleotides: TGTGCCAGTAGTATAGACGGTTTAGCAGGAATGAACACTGAAGCTTTCTTT. Protein: CASSIDGLAGMNTEAFF.

The chain is built from TRBV10-3 and TRBJ2-7; maybe TRBD2 (5 bases). V gave up 7 bases and J gave up 2 bases, with 12 bases separating them. CDR1 and CDR2 (germline): ENHRY, SYGVKD. This CDR3 spans 13 amino acids. The CDR3 DNA is TGTGCCATCACGAACGGGGATACCTACGAGCAGTACTTC. Translating it yields CAITNGDTYEQYF.

V gene TRBV5-1 combines with J gene TRBJ2-5, with D possibly matching TRBD2 (6 bases). With 4 bases removed from V and 2 bases from J, the gap between germline ends came to 12 bases. Germline CDR1 reads SGHRS; CDR2 reads YFSETQ. This CDR3 is built from 14 residues. The DNA for the CDR3 is TGCGCCAGCAGCGCGCGGGGCGGGCAAGAGACCCAGTACTTC. Translating gives CASSARGGQETQYF. Variable domain in full (rest from reference TRBV5-1 and TRBJ2-5): KAGVTQTPRYLIKTRGQQVTLSCSPISGHRSVSWYQQTPGQGLQFLFEYFSETQRNKGNFPGRFSGRQFSNSRSEMNVSTLELGDSALYLCASSARGGQETQYFGPGTRLLVL.

Comment on this clone: At the DNA level, this CDR3 is encoded by other sequences in the same sample as well. The rearrangement uses TRBV3-1 (or the pseudogene TRBV3-2) and TRBJ1-3; no clear D. CDR3 length: 12 residues. Per the germline V gene, CDR1 is LGHDT and CDR2 is YNNKEL (reference sequence). The V gene lost 4 bases and the J gene lost 4 bases, with 5 bases spanning the gap. The CDR3 loop is CASSPSGNTIYF. The DNA for the CDR3 is TGTGCCAGCAGCCCATCCGGAAACACCATATATTTT.

In its sample, this clone was seen once. The rearrangement uses TRBV6-1 and TRBJ1-2; tentatively, D is TRBD1 (5 bases). The CDR3 consists of 14 residues. Germline loops: CDR1 MNHNS, CDR2 SASEGT. V dropped 3 bases and J dropped 4 bases, with 12 bases sitting between them. The CDR3 reads CASSELGGAYGYTF. CDR3 nucleotides: TGTGCCAGCAGTGAGTTGGGAGGGGCCTATGGCTACACCTTC.

The J gene is TRBJ2-2, the V gene TRBV12-3 or TRBV12-4, with a weak D call TRBD2 (5 bases). V gave up 9 bases and J gave up 0 bases, with 8 bases separating them. The CDR3 has 13 amino acids. Here the CDR3 DNA reads TGTGCCAGGGGAGCCGCGAACACCGGGGAGCTGTTTTTT. Its translation is CARGAANTGELFF.

V is TRBV4-1 and J is TRBJ1-5; TRBD1 might be the D (5 bases). The germline CDR1 and CDR2 sequences are MGHRA and YSYEKL. The CDR3 sequence is 14 residues long. Trimming took off 2 bases at V and 4 bases at J, with 9 bases between the two ends. The CDR3 bases are TGCGCCAGCAGCCAAATCGGGGGGAATCAGCCCCAGCATTTT. It encodes CASSQIGGNQPQHF.

The chain carries TRBV7-2 and TRBJ1-1; unclear D gene. Germline lookup yields CDR1 SGHTA and CDR2 FQGNSA. The CDR3 is 15 residues long. Deletions cut 1 base from V and 0 bases from J, with 9 bases between. The CDR3 reads CASSLVTGMNTEAFF. For the CDR3, the DNA is TGTGCCAGCAGCTTAGTGACGGGGATGAACACTGAAGCTTTCTTT.

The chain joins TRBV2 to TRBJ1-3; a possible D gene is TRBD1 (6 bases). V lost 2 bases and J lost 4, with 15 bases in between. Germline CDR1 is SNHLY and CDR2 is FYNNEI. The CDR3 length is 16 residues. CDR3 sequence: CASSEKGGLEGNTIYF. DNA of the CDR3: TGTGCCAGCAGTGAAAAGGGGGGATTAGAAGGAAACACCATATATTTT. The complete variable domain, with remaining parts taken from reference TRBV2 and TRBJ1-3, reads EPEVTQTPSHQVTQMGQEVILRCVPISNHLYFYWYRQILGQKVEFLVSFYNNEISEKSEIFDDQFSVERPDGSNFTLKIRSTKLEDSAMYFCASSEKGGLEGNTIYFGEGSWLTVV.

The CDR3 coding sequence is TGTGCCAGCAGAAAGGGGCCAGATAGCAATCAGCCCCAGCATTTT. Translating it yields CASRKGPDSNQPQHF. The J gene is TRBJ1-5, the V gene TRBV6-6, with D possibly TRBD1 on 5 matching bases. Trimming pared 6 bases from V and 0 bases from J, leaving 12 bases between. Per the germline V gene, CDR1 is MNHNY and CDR2 is SVGAGI (reference sequence). This CDR3 has 15 residues.

This chain joins TRBV3-1 (or the pseudogene TRBV3-2) and TRBJ1-1; D unresolved. In germline, CDR1 is LGHDT, CDR2 YNNKEL (reference sequence). The V end was cut by 2 bases, the J end by 4 bases, with 11 bases between. The CDR3 runs 14 residues. In DNA, the CDR3 is TGTGCCAGCAGCCAAAGTAGTCTAGGCACTGAAGCTTTCTTT. Amino acids: CASSQSSLGTEAFF.

V gene TRBV28 combines with J gene TRBJ2-7; the match to TRBD1 covers 7 bases. The ends lost 5 bases at V and 2 bases at J; junction bases unmatched: 3. CDR1 is MDHEN, CDR2 SYDVKM, per germline. CDR3 size: 13 residues. CDR3: CASSQTGTYEQYF. Here the CDR3 DNA reads TGTGCCAGCAGTCAGACAGGGACCTACGAGCAGTACTTC.

The CDR3 coding sequence is TGTGCCAGCAGTTCCCAAGTTTCTGGGGGAGTGACATCCGGGGAGCTGTTTTTT. This codes for CASSSQVSGGVTSGELFF. V usage is TRBV28 and J usage is TRBJ2-2, with D possibly called TRBD1 or TRBD2 (5 bases each). The V gene lost 4 bases and the J gene lost 6 bases, with 24 bases spanning the gap. CDR1 MDHEN and CDR2 SYDVKM come from the germline V gene. This CDR3 spans 18 amino acids.

The chain uses TRBV5-8 and TRBJ2-3, with 16 bases matching TRBD2. The CDR3 runs 17 residues. Germline V gene lookup returns CDR1 SGHTS and CDR2 YDEGEE. Trimming removed 4 bases from V and 5 bases from J; junction bases left unmatched: 7. The CDR3, as DNA: TGTGCCAGCAGCGCTGGGACTAGCGGGGGGGCGGGAGATACGCAGTATTTT. It codes for CASSAGTSGGAGDTQYF.

This clone occurred a few times. The chain joins TRBV19 to TRBJ1-2; D not resolved. Looked up from germline, CDR1 is LNHDA and CDR2 is SQIVND (reference sequence). With 7 bases removed from V and 1 base from J, the gap between germline ends came to 10 bases. This CDR3 has 13 residues. CDR3 DNA: TGTGCCAGTACGCTGCGAAATAACTATGGCTACACCTTC. This sequence encodes CASTLRNNYGYTF. The whole variable domain, remainder taken from reference TRBV19 and TRBJ1-2, is DGGITQSPKYLFRKEGQNVTLSCEQNLNHDAMYWYRQDPGQGLRLIYYSQIVNDFQKGDIAEGYSVSREKKESFPLTVTSAQKNPTAFYLCASTLRNNYGYTFGSGTRLTVV.

The chain combines TRBV4-1 with TRBJ2-5; TRBD2 matches 8 bases. CDR3 length: 15 residues. The germline V gene has CDR1 MGHRA and CDR2 YSYEKL. V shed 4 bases and J 2 bases; nucleotides not matched to a gene: 6. The CDR3 region is CASSPAGGGQETQYF. In nucleotides, the CDR3 is TGCGCCAGCAGCCCAGCCGGGGGGGGGCAAGAGACCCAGTACTTC.

The J gene is TRBJ1-2, the V gene TRBV5-5, with D tentatively TRBD1 (5 bases). CDR1 SGHKS and CDR2 YYEKEE come from the germline V gene (reference sequence). CDR3 length: 16 amino acids. V was clipped by 0 bases and J by 4 bases, with 16 bases between them. As DNA, the CDR3 is TGTGCCAGCAGCTTGGCCGGACGACAGTCTATCTATGGCTACACCTTC. It is translated as CASSLAGRQSIYGYTF.